A single sample gave rise to the 8 T cell receptor beta chains below, sequenced in a study of patients and donors after allogeneic stem cell transplantation. TCRdb itself ran the RT-PCR reads through MiXCR, one entry per CDR3 protein. The data contain about 110,000 distinct CDR3 sequences, about a third of them singletons. The sample comprised blood, either unsorted or a sorted T cell fraction (not recorded which). Receptors originate from a human donor who was either an allogeneic HSCT recipient or a stem cell or donor lymphocyte infusion donor (not recorded which). It is not recorded whose cells these are; they may come from a transplant donor.

V gene TRBV5-6 combines with J gene TRBJ2-1; D call uncertain. This CDR3 region has 12 residues. Trimming removed 4 bases at V and 8 bases at J, with 10 bases between. The germline CDR1 and CDR2 sequences are SGHDT and YYEEEE. The CDR3 DNA is TGTGCCAGCAGCCAACTCGCGGATGAGCAGTTCTTC. As protein: CASSQLADEQFF.

V gene TRBV4-3 combines with J gene TRBJ1-6; D is perhaps TRBD1 (6 bases). Germline V CDR1 and CDR2: LGHNA, YSLEER. The CDR3 has 15 amino acids. Trimming pared 1 base from V and 10 bases from J, leaving 14 bases between. CDR3 sequence (DNA): TGCGCCAGCAGCCAAGGGGGGGCCTTAGGGTCACCCCTCCACTTT. It specifies CASSQGGALGSPLHF.

This clonotype has only a few counts. The genes are TRBV11-2 and TRBJ2-3; tentative D call: TRBD2 (5 bases). This CDR3 comprises 13 residues. CDR1 and CDR2 from the germline V gene are SGHAT and FQNNGV. Trimming removed 4 bases at V and 7 bases at J, with 12 bases between. The CDR3 DNA follows: TGTGCCAGCAGCTCAGACCCGGGAAATACGCAGTATTTT. It translates to CASSSDPGNTQYF.

On this clonotype itself: Relative to the germline gene, one junction end is altered; a read error may explain this. J is TRBJ2-7 and V is TRBV5-5; D uncertain. Germline V gives CDR1 SGHKS, CDR2 YYEKEE (reference sequence). This CDR3 spans 14 amino acids. The CDR3 coding sequence is TGTGCCAGCAGCTTAGCAGGTACCTCCAACGAGCAGTACTTC. Translated, it gives CASSLAGTSNEQYF. Full variable domain (outside the CDR3, taken from reference TRBV5-5 and TRBJ2-7): DAGVTQSPTHLIKTRGQQVTLRCSPISGHKSVSWYQQVLGQGPQFIFQYYEKEERGRGNFPDRFSARQFPNYSSELNVNALLLGDSALYLCASSLAGTSNEQYFGPGTRLTVT.

The genes are TRBV20-1 and TRBJ2-3, with 11 bases matching TRBD1. Germline V gene lookup returns CDR1 DFQATT and CDR2 SNEGSKA (reference sequence). This CDR3 region has 15 residues. Trimming removed 1 base from V and 3 bases from J; junction bases left unmatched: 3. The CDR3 DNA follows: TGCAGTGCTAGAGGCGGGACAGGGGGGACAGATACGCAGTATTTT. Protein sequence: CSARGGTGGTDTQYF.

This clonotype was observed at least ten times. V and J are TRBV5-1 and TRBJ2-5, with no clear D. V was pared by 0 bases and J by 0 bases, with 12 bases between. The CDR3 is 16 residues long. Germline-derived CDR1 and CDR2 are SGHRS and YFSETQ. Written as DNA, the CDR3 is TGCGCCAGCAGCTTGGATTCCTGGCAGAACCAAGAGACCCAGTACTTC. Translated: CASSLDSWQNQETQYF.

The V and J genes are TRBV6-2 or TRBV6-3 and TRBJ1-5, with D perhaps TRBD1 (6 bases). CDR1 is MNHEY and CDR2 is SVGEGT in the germline V gene. The V end was cut by 6 bases, the J end by 0 bases, with 12 bases between. The CDR3 extends over 15 amino acids. Here the CDR3 DNA reads TGTGCCAGCAGCTCCGGACAGCATAGCAATCAGCCCCAGCATTTT. Translating it yields CASSSGQHSNQPQHF.

The rearrangement uses TRBV7-8 and TRBJ1-1; possible D gene TRBD1, 5 bases. Germline V gene lookup returns CDR1 SGHVS and CDR2 FQNEAQ. V dropped 5 bases and J dropped 1 base, with 11 bases sitting between them. This CDR3 contains 14 residues. CDR3 nucleotide sequence: TGTGCCAGCAGCCCCGGACACACGAACACTGAAGCTTTCTTT. As protein: CASSPGHTNTEAFF.